This T cell receptor (beta chain) comes out of a study of blood T cell repertoires in COVID-19. Study information: Sources were T cells, B-cell-depleted T cells, or PBMCs; the material itself was cDNA or gDNA.

CDR1 is SQVTM, CDR2 ANQGSEA, per germline. V shed 1 base, J shed 5 bases, and the junction held 9 bases outside the gene matches. CDR3 length equals 15 residues. Sequenced by immunoSEQ multiplex PCR; TCRdb stores in-frame clones only, minus some. The table shows 200,000 to 250,000 clones, with around 80% occurring only once. This clone showed up just a few times. The source is a woman at least 80 years old with COVID-19, enrolled during active disease. Input material: peripheral blood. V gene TRBV29-1 combines with J gene TRBJ1-2, with 8 nucleotides matching TRBD1. This chain's CDR3 is CSVEVRGRGGYGYTF. The DNA of the CDR3 is TGCAGCGTTGAAGTCAGGGGGCGGGGAGGGTATGGCTACACCTTC.